The 8 T cell receptor beta chains below were found in one sample sequenced in a study of shared clonotypes between healthy human individuals. Sequencing used immunoSEQ multiplex PCR; TCRdb keeps in-frame clones, though not all of them. This table has about 980,000 clones, 76% appearing once. Sequences were obtained from memory CD4+ T cells sorted from blood. Subset in this sample: CD45RA-negative fraction. The receptors were gathered from a man aged 18 to 30 in good health.

Regarding this clone: Different DNA sequences within this sample yield the same CDR3. The gene calls are TRBV5-1 and TRBJ1-1; D may be TRBD1 (6 bases). Germline-derived CDR1 and CDR2 are SGHRS and YFSETQ. This CDR3 has 15 residues. V lost 0 bases and J lost 0, with 9 bases in between. CDR3 protein: CASSLVGGLNTEAFF. The CDR3 DNA reads TGCGCCAGCAGCTTGGTAGGGGGACTGAACACTGAAGCTTTCTTT.

The chain employs TRBV2 and TRBJ2-7, with TRBD2 as a possible D gene (6 bases). Between the trimmed V and J ends, which lost 6 bases and 0 bases, there was a span of 12 bases. The CDR3 runs to 14 residues. Germline V gene data show CDR1 as SNHLY and CDR2 as FYNNEI. In DNA form, the CDR3 reads TGTGCCAGCAGCGCCAGGCGGGGCTCCTACGAGCAGTACTTC. Translation gives CASSARRGSYEQYF.

Remarks on this clone: Compared with germline, one end of the junction differs, possibly owing to a read error. As DNA, the CDR3 is TGTGCCTGGAGTCCTAGCGGGAGGGCCTTGCTCTTC. Residues: CAWSPSGRALLF. The chain recombines TRBV30 with TRBJ2-1, with TRBD2 matching 12 bases. Germline V gene sequence: CDR1 GTSNPN, CDR2 SVGIG (reference sequence). The CDR3 length is 12 residues.

The chain recombines TRBV19 with TRBJ2-2; D gene ambiguous. The CDR3 extends over 13 amino acids. CDR1 and CDR2 from the germline V gene are LNHDA and SQIVND (reference sequence). V was clipped by 8 bases and J by 3 bases, with 10 bases between them. CDR3 in DNA: TGTGCCAGTTGTAAGGGTCACACCGGGGAGCTGTTTTTT. Translation gives CASCKGHTGELFF.

The chain couples TRBV28 to TRBJ2-3; a weak D match, TRBD1 (6 bases). The germline CDR1 and CDR2 sequences are MDHEN and SYDVKM. Trimming pared 1 base from V and 5 bases from J, leaving 10 bases between. CDR3 length: 14 amino acids. The CDR3, as DNA: TGTGCCAGCAGTTTATCAGGGGCGGGAGATACGCAGTATTTT. Translation: CASSLSGAGDTQYF.

This clone was counted at least ten times. The V and J genes are TRBV7-9 and TRBJ1-5; the D gene is possibly TRBD1 (6 bases). The CDR3 contains 15 residues. Deletions cut 5 bases from V and 1 base from J, with 12 bases between. CDR1 and CDR2 (germline): SEHNR, FQNEAQ (reference sequence). CDR3 region: CASSETGSSNQPQHF. CDR3 DNA: TGTGCCAGCAGCGAAACAGGGTCGAGCAATCAGCCCCAGCATTTT. Looking up the rest from reference TRBV7-9 and TRBJ1-5 gives the full variable domain: DTGVSQNPRHKITKRGQNVTFRCDPISEHNRLYWYRQTLGQGPEFLTYFQNEAQLEKSRLLSDRFSAERPKGSFSTLEIQRTEQGDSAMYLCASSETGSSNQPQHFGDGTRLSIL.

V usage is TRBV2 and J usage is TRBJ1-1, with a possible D match to TRBD1 (6 bases). The CDR3 runs to 12 residues. Deletions cut 4 bases from V and 5 bases from J, with 8 bases between. Germline loops: CDR1 SNHLY, CDR2 FYNNEI. The CDR3 sequence is CASSVGGTEAFF. CDR3 bases: TGTGCCAGCAGTGTAGGGGGAACTGAAGCTTTCTTT. Filled out from reference TRBV2 and TRBJ1-1, the complete variable domain reads EPEVTQTPSHQVTQMGQEVILRCVPISNHLYFYWYRQILGQKVEFLVSFYNNEISEKSEIFDDQFSVERPDGSNFTLKIRSTKLEDSAMYFCASSVGGTEAFFGQGTRLTVV.

The chain joins TRBV5-6 to TRBJ1-2; TRBD1 matches at 7 bases. V gave up 4 bases and J gave up 3 bases; unmatched junction bases: 6. Per the germline V gene, CDR1 is SGHDT and CDR2 is YYEEEE. The CDR3 runs 14 residues. CDR3 nucleotides: TGTGCCAGCAGCCCCATCGGGACAGACTATGGCTACACCTTC. It specifies CASSPIGTDYGYTF. The full variable domain, in which reference TRBV5-6 and TRBJ1-2 provide the parts outside the CDR3, is DAGVTQSPTHLIKTRGQQVTLRCSPKSGHDTVSWYQQALGQGPQFIFQYYEEEERQRGNFPDRFSGHQFPNYSSELNVNALLLGDSALYLCASSPIGTDYGYTFGSGTRLTVV.